Below, 20 T cell receptor beta chains from the same sample are listed, as sequenced in a study of shared clonotypes between healthy human individuals. Measured with immunoSEQ multiplex PCR; TCRdb has only the in-frame clones, and not every one. Of roughly 1,000,000 clones listed, 75% to 85% are singletons. Sequences were obtained from memory CD4+ T cells from PBMCs. Subset reported: CD45RA-negative fraction. The source of these receptors is a young man in good health. Some clones in this sample may be carry-over from other donors' samples.

This chain uses TRBV5-4 with TRBJ1-3, with a possible D match to TRBD1 (6 bases). Germline CDR1 SGHNT, CDR2 YYREEE (reference sequence). The V gene lost 3 bases and the J gene lost 0 bases, with 13 bases spanning the gap. The CDR3 runs 16 residues. For the CDR3, the DNA is TGTGCCAGCAGCTCCGACGGACAGTTCTCTGGAAACACCATATATTTT. Amino acid sequence: CASSSDGQFSGNTIYF.

In its sample, this clone was seen once. The J gene is TRBJ2-3, the V gene TRBV7-3; D ambiguous. Germline lookup yields CDR1 SGHTA and CDR2 FQGTGA. This CDR3 has 15 amino acids. V lost 1 base, J lost 2 bases, and 10 bases lay in between. CDR3 DNA sequence: TGTGCCAGCAGCTTAATGCCTTTATCCACAGATACGCAGTATTTT. Translation: CASSLMPLSTDTQYF.

The chain links TRBV19 to TRBJ2-6; the D gene is possibly TRBD1 (5 bases). CDR3 size: 18 residues. Germline CDR1 reads LNHDA; CDR2 reads SQIVND (reference sequence). Deletions cut 2 bases from V and 5 bases from J, with 19 bases between. CDR3 nucleotide sequence: TGTGCCAGTAGTATATCCCCTCTTGGGGCCGGTAGGGCCAACGTCCTGACTTTC. Protein: CASSISPLGAGRANVLTF.

Only a few counts were recorded for this clone. Other DNA variants within this sample encode the same CDR3. J is TRBJ2-7 and V is TRBV5-1, with a possible D match to TRBD2 (5 bases). Germline loops: CDR1 SGHRS, CDR2 YFSETQ. The CDR3 has 13 residues. The V end lost 0 bases, the J end lost 3 bases, and 7 bases lay between the germline ends. CDR3: CASSLDGGYEQYF. The CDR3 region has the DNA TGCGCCAGCAGCTTGGATGGAGGCTACGAGCAGTACTTC.

The chain employs TRBV10-1 and TRBJ2-1; TRBD2 matches at 14 bases. Germline loops: CDR1 WNHNN, CDR2 SYGVQD (reference sequence). V lost 8 bases, J lost 3 bases, and 12 bases stayed unmatched. This CDR3 spans 18 amino acids. CDR3 sequence: CASSQGTSGRRGYNEQFF. CDR3 bases: TGCGCCAGCTCCCAAGGGACTAGCGGGAGAAGGGGCTACAATGAGCAGTTCTTC.

The chain joins TRBV30 to TRBJ1-4, with a possible D match to TRBD1 (6 bases). The V gene lost 5 bases and the J gene lost 10 bases, with 11 bases spanning the gap. The CDR3 loop spans 11 amino acids. Germline V gene sequence: CDR1 GTSNPN, CDR2 SVGIG (reference sequence). CDR3 sequence reads: CAWDVGGKLFF. The DNA of the CDR3 is TGTGCCTGGGACGTAGGGGGAAAACTGTTTTTT.

The V and J genes are TRBV7-9 and TRBJ2-3; weak D call: TRBD2 (7 bases). Trimming took 5 bases from V and 1 from J, leaving 10 bases between them. The CDR3 is 14 amino acids. CDR1 and CDR2 from the germline V gene are SEHNR and FQNEAQ (reference sequence). CDR3 residues: CASSIGGGTDTQYF. DNA of the CDR3: TGTGCCAGCAGCATAGGGGGGGGCACAGATACGCAGTATTTT. The whole variable domain, filled in from reference TRBV7-9 and TRBJ2-3, reads DTGVSQNPRHKITKRGQNVTFRCDPISEHNRLYWYRQTLGQGPEFLTYFQNEAQLEKSRLLSDRFSAERPKGSFSTLEIQRTEQGDSAMYLCASSIGGGTDTQYFGPGTRLTVL.

The chain employs TRBV11-3 and TRBJ2-7; 7 nucleotides align to TRBD1. This CDR3 has 17 residues. The ends lost 6 bases at V and 4 bases at J; junction bases unmatched: 18. CDR1 and CDR2 (germline): SGHNT, YENEEA. The CDR3 DNA is TGTGCCAGCAGTCTTCCAGGGGGTGCCGGGGTTTTGTACGAGCAGTACTTC. Its translation is CASSLPGGAGVLYEQYF.

The chain couples TRBV15 to TRBJ1-1, with a tentative D call TRBD1 (5 bases). V lost 3 bases and J 4 bases, leaving 12 bases between the germline ends. The CDR3 sequence is 14 residues long. Per germline, CDR1 LNHNV and CDR2 YYDKDF (reference sequence). CDR3: CATSRGGEGTEAFF. Written as DNA, the CDR3 is TGTGCCACCAGCAGGGGGGGGGAGGGCACTGAAGCTTTCTTT.

The chain joins TRBV7-3 to TRBJ1-1, with 8 bases identical to TRBD1. Germline loops: CDR1 SGHTA, CDR2 FQGTGA. The ends lost 2 bases at V and 9 bases at J; junction bases unmatched: 5. The CDR3 spans 13 residues. The DNA of the CDR3 is TGTGCCAGCAGCTTACAGACAGGGGATAAAGCTTTCTTT. Translation gives CASSLQTGDKAFF.

There are a few counts of this clone. This chain uses TRBV28 with TRBJ2-7; D uncertain. V gave up 4 bases and J gave up 6 bases, with 10 bases separating them. Looked up from germline, CDR1 is MDHEN and CDR2 is SYDVKM. The CDR3 totals 12 residues. CDR3 bases: TGTGCCAGCAGTTCCAACATACTCGAGCAGTACTTC. Residues: CASSSNILEQYF.

The chain links TRBV29-1 to TRBJ2-1, with 7 bases lining up with TRBD1. From germline, CDR1 is SQVTM and CDR2 ANQGSEA. CDR3 length: 11 amino acids. V trimming: 5 bases; J trimming: 10 bases; junction bases outside the gene matches: 5. Here the CDR3 reads CSVYKGAEQFF. DNA of the CDR3: TGCAGCGTTTATAAGGGGGCAGAGCAGTTCTTC.

The rearrangement joins TRBV10-3 to TRBJ2-7; 10 bases agree with TRBD2. After removal of 6 bases from V and 1 base from J, the junction contained 3 bases not matched to a gene. The CDR3 runs 14 residues. In germline, CDR1 is ENHRY, CDR2 SYGVKD. In nucleotides, the CDR3 is TGTGCCATCAGCTCTAGCGGGGGTTCCTACGAGCAGTACTTC. Translated: CAISSSGGSYEQYF.

This clone was counted between two and nine times. The gene calls are TRBV11-3 and TRBJ2-7; TRBD1 matches 11 bases. V dropped 5 bases and J dropped 6; count of bases not matched to a gene: 6. CDR3 size: 14 residues. CDR1 and CDR2 from the germline V gene are SGHNT and YENEEA. CDR3 DNA: TGTGCCAGCAGCCGCCGGGACAGGGGGGCCGAGCAGTACTTC. Its translation: CASSRRDRGAEQYF.

This rearrangement joins TRBV7-3 to TRBJ2-2; D gene ambiguous. Between the trimmed V and J ends, which lost 5 bases and 9 bases, there was a span of 13 bases. From germline, CDR1 is SGHTA and CDR2 FQGTGA. The CDR3 is 13 amino acids. CDR3 protein: CASSPPGARELFF. The CDR3 DNA follows: TGTGCCAGCAGCCCCCCCGGAGCCAGGGAGCTGTTTTTT.

Worth noting for this clone: It may be a read error: a sequence one base away is much more abundant. Other DNA variants within this sample encode the same CDR3. This chain uses TRBV6-6 with TRBJ2-7, with no clear D. CDR3 length equals 11 residues. Trimming removed 2 bases from V and 4 bases from J, with 3 bases in between. Germline V CDR1 and CDR2: MNHNY, SVGAGI (reference sequence). The CDR3 bases are TGTGCCAGCAGTTACGCATACGAGCAGTACTTC. It yields the protein CASSYAYEQYF.

This rearrangement joins TRBV18 to TRBJ2-5; TRBD2 matches 11 bases. Germline CDR1 KGHSH, CDR2 LQKENI. After removal of 4 bases from V and 4 bases from J, the junction contained 11 bases not matched to a gene. The CDR3 loop spans 17 amino acids. For the CDR3, the DNA is TGTGCCAGCTCACAAACTAGCGGGAGTCGTTCCGGAGAGACCCAGTACTTC. It is translated as CASSQTSGSRSGETQYF.

The rearrangement links TRBV7-9 to TRBJ1-1, with D perhaps TRBD1 (5 bases). Per the germline V gene, CDR1 is SEHNR and CDR2 is FQNEAQ (reference sequence). This CDR3 has 12 residues. Deletions cut 7 bases from V and 7 bases from J, with 13 bases between. The CDR3 region has the DNA TGTGCCAGCACTACGTACGGGGGTGAAGCTTTCTTT. Translating it yields CASTTYGGEAFF.

The chain recombines TRBV9 with TRBJ2-6; 12 nucleotides align to TRBD2. Germline loops: CDR1 SGDLS, CDR2 YYNGEE. Trimming cost V 7 bases and J 1 base; bases outside gene matches: 6. This CDR3 contains 17 residues. CDR3 protein: CASATGLAGSGANVLTF. In nucleotides, the CDR3 is TGTGCCAGCGCCACAGGACTAGCGGGATCTGGGGCCAACGTCCTGACTTTC.

The chain uses TRBV5-1 and TRBJ2-2; tentatively, D is TRBD1 (6 bases). Germline V gene lookup returns CDR1 SGHRS and CDR2 YFSETQ. This CDR3 is built from 16 residues. With 4 bases removed from V and 1 base from J, the gap between germline ends came to 14 bases. The CDR3 coding sequence is TGCGCCAGCAGCAGATCCGGGACAATGAACACCGGGGAGCTGTTTTTT. It encodes CASSRSGTMNTGELFF.